This is a list of T cell receptor beta chains from one sample in a study of CXCR3-negative and CXCR3-positive naive CD8 T cells. TCRdb reanalyzed the 5' RACE reads and collapses them to one entry per CDR3 protein, without DNA. The repertoire table contains about 41,000 distinct CDR3 sequences. Source material: naive CXCR3- CD8+ T cells from blood. The source of these receptors is a human donor in good health. Some clones in this sample may be carry-over from other donors' samples. CDR3s include the opening cysteine and the closing phenylalanine or tryptophan. A row's size may be missing; if present it is once, few, many or a size class.

j_call clone_size v_call cdr3_aa
TRBJ2-5 - TRBV7-2 CASSLVGNVDFGRETQYF
TRBJ2-1 - TRBV24-1 CATSDFRDTRPNEQFF
TRBJ2-7 - TRBV7-6 CASSQQGQTYEQYF
TRBJ1-2 - TRBV27 CASRLQGVDLYGYTF
TRBJ2-7 - TRBV4-3 CASSHDPRGLGSYEQYF
TRBJ2-4 - TRBV29-1 CSVGGGPAKNIQYF
TRBJ2-1 - TRBV20-1 CSGSGGPDYNEQFF
TRBJ1-1 - TRBV21-1 CASSKGGPNTEAFF
TRBJ2-5 - TRBV11-2 CASSLAVETQYF
TRBJ2-1 - TRBV6-6 CASSYANIGELAFIDEQFF
TRBJ1-1 - TRBV30 CAWGVAENTEAFF
TRBJ2-3 - TRBV7-2 CASSSGLVVADTQYF
TRBJ2-1 - TRBV19 CASTSTAGYNEQFF
TRBJ1-2 - TRBV29-1 CSVFDTLFGEGYGYTF
TRBJ2-1 - TRBV12-3/TRBV12-4 CASSLGSINEQFF
TRBJ2-3 - TRBV20-1 CSARDRTSGGPDTQYF
TRBJ2-7 - TRBV20-1 CSAKMGLAGSYEQYF
TRBJ1-5 - TRBV20-1 CSARVARTGRLNQPQHF
TRBJ2-6 - TRBV6-2/TRBV6-3 CASSYTPGQGELSGANVLTF
TRBJ1-1 - TRBV7-9 CASSLEVGTGKTEAFF
TRBJ1-6 - TRBV7-3 CASSATGGAGSPLHF
TRBJ2-1 - TRBV7-3 CASSLDYYNEQFF
TRBJ2-7 - TRBV5-5 CASTSWEGAYEQYF
TRBJ2-7 - TRBV10-3 CAIREGTGYEQYF
TRBJ1-2 - TRBV29-1 CSSTQWDRGDGYTF
TRBJ2-7 - TRBV14 CASSQGLAAYEQYF
TRBJ2-1 - TRBV24-1 CATSDLPRTGPNEQFF
TRBJ1-2 - TRBV12-3/TRBV12-4 CASSLLPGTKDDGYTF
TRBJ2-7 - TRBV29-1 CSVGLTYEQYF
TRBJ1-1 - TRBV29-1 CSVAGSGLGTEAFF
TRBJ2-1 - TRBV5-1 CASSLARGDSLNEQFF
TRBJ2-5 - TRBV7-9 CASSAGGQGSQETQYF
TRBJ2-4 - TRBV7-8 CASSLATGGLKAKNIQYF
TRBJ2-1 medium-sized TRBV23-1 CASSQGRGGYNEQFF
TRBJ2-2 - TRBV12-3/TRBV12-4 CASSFSGGKNTGELFF
TRBJ2-7 - TRBV7-9 CASSHRDGPYEQYF
TRBJ1-1 - TRBV6-4 CASSIDPTLGTEAFF
TRBJ2-7 - TRBV4-3 CASSQEGYLPRYEQYF
TRBJ1-1 - TRBV3-1 CASSRSDRGDTEAFF
TRBJ1-5 - TRBV3-1 CASSQLYHRGHSNQPQHF
TRBJ1-1 - TRBV5-1 CASRDTGGTEAFF
TRBJ2-1 - TRBV5-8 CASSPGPSEDEQFF
TRBJ2-2 - TRBV5-1 CASSLSGNPISRELFF
TRBJ1-2 - TRBV4-2 CASSQDHSGGYGYTF
TRBJ2-1 - TRBV18 CASSAGSSEQFF
TRBJ1-2 - TRBV29-1 CSVDLPLSEGYTF